This is a list of T cell receptor beta chains from one sample in a study of Ad26.COV2.S vaccination and SARS-CoV-2 variants. Sequencing was performed with immunoSEQ multiplex PCR; in TCRdb, only in-frame clones are kept and a portion is missing. The sample lists some 400,000 clones, about 91% occurring once. The sample was peripheral blood, taken in a trial of Ad26.COV2.S vaccine versus placebo. The receptors derive from a person between 18 and 65 years old who received the Ad26.COV2.S COVID-19 vaccine or a placebo. The CDR3 runs from the conserved cysteine through the conserved F or W. D genes are given only for firm matches. Expanded clones are given a class, and other clones once, few, many or no size at all.

clone_size	v_call	d_call	j_call	cdr3_aa	cdr3_nt
-	TRBV2	-	TRBJ2-5	CASNPGLQETQYF	TGTGCCAGCAATCCGGGACTCCAAGAGACCCAGTACTTC
-	TRBV11-2	-	TRBJ2-3	CASSFGQSSTDTQYF	TGTGCCAGCAGCTTCGGACAGAGTAGCACAGATACGCAGTATTTT
once	TRBV5-1	-	TRBJ2-7	CASSLGSSYEQYF	TGCGCCAGCAGCTTGGGCAGCTCCTACGAGCAGTACTTC
-	TRBV5-4	-	TRBJ1-3	CASSLAGTNTIYF	TGTGCCAGCAGCTTGGCAGGGACAAACACCATATATTTT
-	TRBV11-3	-	TRBJ2-3	CASSSLRDTETLPDTQYF	TGTGCCAGCAGCTCACTCCGGGACACTGAGACTCTACCAGATACGCAGTATTTT
-	TRBV2	TRBD2	TRBJ2-1	CASTETSGRAGEQFF	TGTGCCAGCACCGAGACTAGCGGGAGGGCCGGTGAGCAGTTCTTC
-	TRBV7-2	-	TRBJ1-3	CASSLDLVRGGNTIYF	TGTGCCAGCAGCTTAGACCTGGTTCGGGGGGGAAACACCATATATTTT
many	TRBV7-9	TRBD1	TRBJ1-4	CASSSSSGTGVTSEKLFF	TGTGCCAGCAGCTCCTCTTCCGGGACAGGGGTAACGTCTGAAAAACTGTTTTTT
-	TRBV5-4	-	TRBJ2-6	CASSFQGIGANVLTF	TGTGCCAGCAGCTTCCAGGGAATTGGGGCCAACGTCCTGACTTTC
-	TRBV5-1	TRBD2	TRBJ2-1	CASSLGGLLAGGKVPEQFF	TGCGCCAGCAGCTTGGGGGGACTACTAGCGGGAGGAAAGGTACCGGAGCAGTTCTTC
-	TRBV28	TRBD2	TRBJ2-1	CASSLVSGAYNEQFF	TGTGCCAGCAGTTTAGTGAGCGGGGCTTACAATGAGCAGTTCTTC
once	TRBV12-3/TRBV12-4	TRBD1	TRBJ2-7	CASSSRGPDEQYF	TGTGCCAGCAGTTCCAGGGGGCCGGACGAGCAGTACTTC
once	TRBV28	-	TRBJ1-2	CASSFTTNYGYTF	TGTGCCAGCAGTTTTACAACTAACTATGGCTACACCTTC
-	TRBV28	-	TRBJ2-7	CASRGGNGDSYEQYF	TGTGCCAGCAGGGGCGGGAACGGTGATTCCTACGAGCAGTACTTC
-	TRBV4-2	-	TRBJ1-2	CASSQETRVGINYGYTF	TGTGCCAGCAGCCAAGAGACGAGGGTAGGCATTAACTATGGCTACACCTTC
-	TRBV28	TRBD1	TRBJ1-1	CASSSHRGRSAEAFF	TGTGCCAGCAGTTCACACAGGGGGCGAAGCGCTGAAGCTTTCTTT
-	TRBV7-8	-	TRBJ1-5	CASSLGQGLNQPQHF	TGTGCCAGCAGCTTAGGTCAGGGGCTCAATCAGCCCCAGCATTTT
-	TRBV3-1/TRBV3-2	-	TRBJ1-6	CASSQSGKTEVLHF	TGTGCCAGCAGCCAATCGGGAAAGACGGAGGTCCTCCACTTT
-	TRBV6-5	-	TRBJ1-2	CASSYSRGYGYGYTF	TGTGCCAGCAGTTACTCGAGGGGGTATGGCTATGGCTACACCTTC
-	TRBV7-9	TRBD2	TRBJ2-1	CASSLVGTSGTPEQFF	TGTGCCAGCAGCTTAGTGGGGACTAGCGGGACCCCGGAGCAGTTCTTC
-	TRBV7-8	-	TRBJ1-6	CASSSIGTTNSPLHF	TGTGCCAGCAGCTCAATCGGGACAACAAATTCACCCCTCCACTTT
-	TRBV6-6	TRBD1	TRBJ1-4	CATGGQSNEKLFF	TGTGCCACCGGGGGACAGAGCAATGAAAAACTGTTTTTT
once	TRBV13	TRBD1	TRBJ2-7	CASSIRGSGHEQYF	TGTGCCAGCAGTATCAGGGGGAGCGGCCACGAGCAGTACTTC
-	TRBV5-6	-	TRBJ2-7	CASSGGPGGYEQYF	TGTGCCAGCAGCGGGGGCCCGGGGGGATACGAGCAGTACTTC
-	TRBV9	TRBD1	TRBJ1-1	CASSATGQGDTEAFF	TGTGCCAGCAGCGCCACGGGACAGGGGGACACTGAAGCTTTCTTT
-	TRBV19	-	TRBJ2-5	CASSILGETQYF	TGTGCCAGTAGTATCCTGGGGGAGACCCAGTACTTC
-	TRBV29-1	TRBD1	TRBJ1-1	CSASRQGRTEAFF	TGCAGCGCCAGCCGACAGGGGCGCACTGAAGCTTTCTTT
-	TRBV27	-	TRBJ1-6	CASGWRRGSPLHF	TGTGCCAGCGGATGGAGGCGGGGATCACCCCTCCACTTT
-	TRBV28	TRBD1	TRBJ1-2	CASTPKAGGVFNYGYTF	TGTGCCAGCACCCCAAAGGCAGGGGGCGTTTTTAACTATGGCTACACCTTC
-	TRBV12-3/TRBV12-4	-	TRBJ1-2	CASSPTGNYGYTF	TGTGCCAGCAGTCCAACAGGGAACTATGGCTACACCTTC
-	TRBV27	TRBD2	TRBJ2-1	CASSLDGRAGEQFF	TGTGCCAGCAGTTTAGATGGGAGGGCTGGAGAGCAGTTCTTC
-	TRBV7-9	-	TRBJ2-7	CASSLDGYPYEQYF	TGTGCCAGCAGCTTAGACGGCTATCCCTACGAGCAGTACTTC
-	TRBV20-1	-	TRBJ2-1	CSARRDEQFF	TGCAGTGCTAGGCGGGATGAGCAGTTCTTC
-	TRBV3-1/TRBV3-2	TRBD1	TRBJ1-2	CASSEYRGIYGYTF	TGTGCCAGCAGCGAATACAGGGGCATCTATGGCTACACCTTC
few	TRBV19	-	TRBJ1-5	CASSMDSPNQPQHF	TGTGCCAGTAGTATGGACAGTCCCAATCAGCCCCAGCATTTT
few	TRBV2	-	TRBJ1-5	CASTKGMNQPQHF	TGTGCCAGCACTAAGGGGATGAATCAGCCCCAGCATTTT
-	TRBV11-2	TRBD2	TRBJ2-7	CASSIGLANYEQYF	TGTGCCAGCAGCATCGGACTAGCGAACTACGAGCAGTACTTC
once	TRBV7-9	-	TRBJ2-5	CASKGSRKYQETQYF	TGTGCCAGCAAGGGGAGTCGGAAGTACCAAGAGACCCAGTACTTC
-	TRBV13	-	TRBJ2-1	CASSLEGLGGHNEQFF	TGTGCCAGCAGCTTAGAGGGGCTAGGAGGACACAATGAGCAGTTCTTC
few	TRBV28	TRBD1	TRBJ1-6	CASSPDRANSPLHF	TGTGCCAGCAGTCCGGACAGGGCTAATTCACCCCTCCACTTT
few	TRBV28	-	TRBJ1-6	CASSLSGSSITYNSPLHF	TGTGCCAGCAGTTTATCCGGATCCTCTATCACCTATAATTCACCCCTCCACTTT
-	TRBV19	-	TRBJ1-6	CASSITHPGSPLHF	TGTGCCAGTAGTATAACCCACCCCGGGTCACCCCTCCACTTT
-	TRBV10-1	-	TRBJ1-1	CASSESMGSEAFF	TGCGCCAGCAGTGAGTCGATGGGGAGTGAAGCTTTCTTT
-	TRBV6-5	-	TRBJ2-4	CASGRGTKNIQYF	TGTGCCAGCGGTCGTGGGACCAAAAACATTCAGTACTTC
-	TRBV12-1	-	TRBJ2-7	CASSPEPTGARDEQYF	TGTGCCAGCAGCCCTGAACCGACGGGGGCTCGGGACGAGCAGTACTTC
few	TRBV12-3/TRBV12-4	-	TRBJ2-4	CASSHANKNIQYF	TGTGCCAGCAGTCACGCCAACAAAAACATTCAGTACTTC
-	TRBV19	-	TRBJ1-6	CASSIGGGMGNSPLHF	TGTGCCAGTAGTATCGGTGGGGGTATGGGTAATTCACCCCTCCACTTT
-	TRBV7-9	-	TRBJ2-7	CASSLGRYEQYF	TGTGCCAGCAGCCTGGGACGTTACGAGCAGTACTTC
once	TRBV7-8	-	TRBJ2-5	CASSLESGSILQETQYF	TGTGCCAGCAGCTTAGAGTCGGGCAGCATCCTCCAAGAGACCCAGTACTTC
-	TRBV24-1	-	TRBJ2-7	CATSDPARAHEQYF	TGTGCCACCAGTGATCCAGCTCGGGCCCACGAGCAGTACTTC
-	TRBV9	TRBD1	TRBJ1-1	CASSAGTGGSTTEAFF	TGTGCCAGCAGCGCCGGGACAGGGGGTAGTACCACTGAAGCTTTCTTT
-	TRBV27	-	TRBJ1-5	CASSFQGNNQPQHF	TGTGCCAGCAGTTTTCAGGGTAACAATCAGCCCCAGCATTTT
-	TRBV21-1	-	TRBJ2-7	CASSKGGGRGAWF	TGTGCCAGCAGCAAAGGGGGCGGGCGGGGCGCGTGGTTC
-	TRBV5-1	TRBD1	TRBJ1-2	CASSLGTGFPDGYTF	TGCGCCAGCAGCTTGGGGACAGGGTTTCCGGATGGCTACACCTTC
-	TRBV28	-	TRBJ1-5	CASSFRGSSGGSSNQPQHF	TGTGCCAGCAGTTTTAGGGGCAGCTCTGGGGGGTCCAGCAATCAGCCCCAGCATTTT
-	TRBV28	TRBD2	TRBJ2-2	CASKTGGRAKTGELFF	TGTGCCAGCAAAACAGGAGGGAGGGCAAAGACCGGGGAGCTGTTTTTT
-	TRBV4-2	-	TRBJ1-1	CASSQDLGRTEAFF	TGTGCCAGCAGCCAAGACCTCGGGCGTACTGAAGCTTTCTTT
-	TRBV3-1/TRBV3-2	-	TRBJ2-1	CASSQDGASYNEQFF	TGTGCCAGCAGCCAAGACGGGGCTTCCTACAATGAGCAGTTCTTC
-	TRBV11-2	-	TRBJ2-7	CASSLGSSYEQYF	TGTGCCAGCAGCTTGGGGAGCTCCTACGAGCAGTACTTC